One sample yielded the 7 T cell receptor beta chains listed below, sequenced in a study of CD8 T cells in Susac syndrome. RNA was extracted with the RNeasy kit, and a quantity of about 0.45 to 1 ug was reverse transcribed using random hexamers. TCRdb re-derived calls from the immunoSEQ multiplex PCR reads in MiXCR, one entry per CDR3 protein. The sample has about 200,000 distinct CDR3 sequences, about 94% seen once. The material sequenced was CD4+ T cells from PBMCs. Receptor source: a human donor in good health.

CDR3 residues: CASSQGPTAKNIQYF. In nucleotides, the CDR3 is TGTGCCAGCAGCCAGGGCCCGACGGCCAAAAACATTCAGTACTTC. The gene calls are TRBV3-1 and TRBJ2-4; no firm D call. This CDR3 region has 15 residues. The germline V gene encodes CDR1 LGHDT and CDR2 YNNKEL (reference sequence). The ends were cut back, 3 bases at V and 1 base at J, with 10 bases in the middle. The full variable domain, in which reference TRBV3-1 and TRBJ2-4 provide the parts outside the CDR3, is DTAVSQTPKYLVTQMGNDKSIKCEQNLGHDTMYWYKQDSKKFLKIMFSYNNKELIINETVPNRFSPKSPDKAHLNLHINSLELGDSAVYFCASSQGPTAKNIQYFGAGTRLSVL.

This sequence joins TRBV20-1 and TRBJ1-2; D gene ambiguous. Germline V gives CDR1 DFQATT, CDR2 SNEGSKA (reference sequence). The CDR3 spans 9 residues. The CDR3 spells CSDQRGYTF. As DNA, the CDR3 is TGCAGCGACCAACGTGGCTACACCTTC.

This clonotype was found a few times. The chain couples TRBV27 to TRBJ1-1; D remains unclear. The length of the CDR3 is 13 residues. The germline CDR1 and CDR2 sequences are MNHEY and SMNVEV (reference sequence). Trimming stripped 5 bases from V and 0 bases from J, with 7 bases between. As DNA, the CDR3 is TGTGCCAGCAGTCCCACAATGAACACTGAAGCTTTCTTT. This translates into CASSPTMNTEAFF.

The rearrangement uses TRBV20-1 and TRBJ2-3, with 9 bases that match TRBD2. The V gene end was trimmed by 0 bases and the J gene end by 0 bases; junction bases not matched to a gene: 4. Germline CDR1 DFQATT, CDR2 SNEGSKA (reference sequence). The CDR3 totals 16 residues. CDR3: CSARDPLAGSTDTQYF. CDR3 sequence (DNA): TGCAGTGCTAGAGACCCTCTAGCGGGGAGCACAGATACGCAGTATTTT.

The chain recombines TRBV3-1 with TRBJ2-7, with TRBD2 identical over 9 bases. This CDR3 is built from 15 residues. Germline CDR1 is LGHDT and CDR2 is YNNKEL (reference sequence). The junction had 8 bases not matched to a gene; V was cut back by 3 bases and J by 5 bases. CDR3 nucleotides: TGTGCCAGCAGCCAGATAGCGGGGGTTGTGAACGAGCAGTACTTC. Translating gives CASSQIAGVVNEQYF.

This chain links TRBV12-3 or TRBV12-4 with TRBJ1-1; perhaps TRBD1 as D (5 bases). Trimming pared 6 bases from V and 4 bases from J, leaving 15 bases between. The CDR3 is 14 amino acids. This CDR3 is CASRPTGTRTEAFF. CDR3 DNA sequence: TGTGCCAGCAGGCCAACCGGGACCCGCACTGAAGCTTTCTTT.

The chain recombines TRBV12-3 or TRBV12-4 with TRBJ1-1, with 7 bases identical to TRBD1. J gave up 1 base and V 6 bases, and 8 bases lay outside the gene matches. The CDR3 loop spans 15 amino acids. The CDR3 spells CASRPQTGSNTEAFF. As DNA, the CDR3 is TGTGCCAGCAGACCTCAGACAGGGTCGAACACTGAAGCTTTCTTT.